This TCR beta chain originates from a study of T cell responses to AZD1222 COVID-19 vaccine. This clone has a handful of counts. Its specificity is unknown. The repertoire was sequenced with immunoSEQ multiplex PCR; TCRdb's copy has only in-frame clones and lacks some. Here the sample spans roughly 180,000 clones, 90% being singletons. The study, taken as a whole, reports: Rises in breadth and depth of Spike-specific TCRs came after two AZD1222 doses. Unmutated regions of variants are reportedly targeted by nearly half of spike-specific TCRs.

Germline CDR1 MNHEY, CDR2 SVGEGT. Trimming pared 2 bases from V and 4 bases from J, leaving 8 bases between. The CDR3 loop spans 13 amino acids. The sample here was peripheral blood, taken on day 0 of AZD1222 vaccination. This TCR was sampled from an adult in good health. This chain uses TRBV6-2 or TRBV6-3 with TRBJ1-1; D is unclear. Written as DNA, the CDR3 is TGTGCCAGCAGTTACGTGCAAATCACTGAAGCTTTCTTT. This codes for CASSYVQITEAFF.